This T cell receptor (beta chain) derives from a study of blood T cell repertoires in COVID-19. Across the study: Researchers got acute and convalescent COVID-19 samples from the United States, Italy and Spain. Sources were T cells, B-cell-depleted T cells, or PBMCs; the material itself was cDNA or gDNA.

This clone has only one observation. Per the authors' pipeline: Reference gene primer amplification yielded estimated nucleated cell counts. Assay: immunoSEQ multiplex PCR; the TCRdb copy retains only in-frame clones and omits some. The DNA was the basis for D and trimming; V, J and clone size are from that table. The sample includes over 200,000 clones, nearly 90% of them seen just once. The CDR3 extends over 15 amino acids. The V gene's germline CDR1 is MNHEY and CDR2 SVGAGI. The V gene lost 6 bases and the J gene lost 1 base, with 15 bases spanning the gap. V is TRBV6-5 and J is TRBJ1-1; TRBD1 is a possible D gene (5 bases). The sample taken for sequencing was peripheral blood. The receptor was isolated from a human donor in a cohort sampled during active COVID-19. This chain's CDR3 is CASSWDSGGNTEAFF. The CDR3 DNA sequence: TGTGCCAGCAGCTGGGACTCCGGGGGGAACACTGAAGCTTTCTTT.